These 24 T cell receptor beta chains were sequenced from one sample in a study of cytomegalovirus exposure and HLA in healthy donors. Vbeta (60) and Jbeta (13) primers were used in the PCR. Clones were read by immunoSEQ multiplex PCR, and TCRdb kept only the in-frame ones, dropping some. The top ten clones hold about 2% of a sample with hundreds of thousands of clones, approximately 90% of them seen once. Material for sequencing was PBMCs. These receptors were obtained from a young woman in good health and CMV-seronegative.

This clone was observed once. The V gene is TRBV18, the J gene TRBJ2-1; tentatively, D is TRBD1 (6 bases). Germline V lookup: CDR1 KGHSH, CDR2 LQKENI. The CDR3 has 14 amino acids. V lost 2 bases and J 3 bases, leaving 8 bases between the germline ends. This chain's CDR3 is CASSPSDSYNEQFF. The CDR3 DNA reads TGTGCCAGCTCACCATCGGACAGCTACAATGAGCAGTTCTTC. Using reference TRBV18 and TRBJ2-1 for the parts outside the CDR3, the full variable domain is NAGVMQNPRHLVRRRGQEARLRCSPMKGHSHVYWYRQLPEEGLKFMVYLQKENIIDESGMPKERFSAEFPKEGPSILRIQQVVRGDSAAYFCASSPSDSYNEQFFGPGTRLTVL.

The chain joins TRBV5-6 to TRBJ1-2; tentatively, D is TRBD1 (5 bases). V dropped 0 bases and J dropped 7 bases, with 13 bases sitting between them. The CDR3 is made up of 14 amino acids. Germline CDR1 SGHDT, CDR2 YYEEEE. The CDR3 DNA reads TGTGCCAGCAGCTTGGGGGGCCAGAGTTGTGGCTACACCTTC. It encodes CASSLGGQSCGYTF.

The V call is TRBV11-2, the J call TRBJ2-7; D gene uncertain. In germline, CDR1 is SGHAT, CDR2 FQNNGV. The CDR3 spans 13 residues. With 0 bases removed from V and 4 bases from J, the gap between germline ends came to 7 bases. CDR3: CASSLDWRYEQYF. CDR3 nucleotide sequence: TGTGCCAGCAGCTTAGACTGGCGGTACGAGCAGTACTTC. The full variable domain, its missing parts supplied by reference TRBV11-2 and TRBJ2-7, is EAGVAQSPRYKIIEKRQSVAFWCNPISGHATLYWYQQILGQGPKLLIQFQNNGVVDDSQLPKDRFSAERLKGVDSTLKIQPAKLEDSAVYLCASSLDWRYEQYFGPGTRLTVT.

This rearrangement joins TRBV5-1 to TRBJ2-1; TRBD2 matches 9 bases. From germline, CDR1 is SGHRS and CDR2 YFSETQ. V lost 0 bases and J lost 6; bases outside the gene matches: 4. This CDR3 spans 15 amino acids. CDR3 bases: TGCGCCAGCAGCTTGGCGGCGGGGGGGCCCAATGAGCAGTTCTTC. Residues: CASSLAAGGPNEQFF.

This chain uses TRBV7-9 with TRBJ1-3; 10 nucleotides line up with TRBD1. Germline CDR1 is SEHNR and CDR2 is FQNEAQ (reference sequence). After removal of 5 bases from V and 1 base from J, the junction contained 8 bases not matched to a gene. There are 17 residues in the CDR3. In nucleotides, the CDR3 is TGTGCCAGCAGCGAGGGACAGGGGACAGTTTCTGGAAACACCATATATTTT. This sequence encodes CASSEGQGTVSGNTIYF.

The chain joins TRBV11-2 to TRBJ1-2, with 9 nucleotides matching TRBD1. The germline gives CDR1 SGHAT, CDR2 FQNNGV. The trim removed 1 base at V and 4 bases at J, leaving 7 bases unmatched. The CDR3 contains 16 residues. This CDR3 is CASSLATGGGSYGYTF. In DNA form, the CDR3 reads TGTGCCAGCAGCTTAGCGACAGGGGGAGGTAGCTATGGCTACACCTTC.

The gene calls are TRBV13 and TRBJ2-3, with 10 bases lining up with TRBD2. J lost 7 bases, V lost 3 bases, and 10 bases had no gene match. The CDR3 sequence is 16 residues long. In germline, CDR1 is PRHDT, CDR2 FYEKMQ (reference sequence). CDR3 in DNA: TGTGCCAGCAGCTTCCCAGCGGGGGGGCCCGAGTATACGCAGTATTTT. It yields the protein CASSFPAGGPEYTQYF.

In this sample, this clone turned up a few times. This chain joins TRBV5-4 and TRBJ2-1, with D perhaps TRBD1 (6 bases). Germline V lookup: CDR1 SGHNT, CDR2 YYREEE (reference sequence). The CDR3 runs to 13 residues. Trimming stripped 0 bases from V and 10 bases from J, with 11 bases between. CDR3 bases: TGTGCCAGCAGCTTGGGTCAAGGACAGGAGCAGTTCTTC. As protein: CASSLGQGQEQFF.

V is TRBV5-1 and J is TRBJ2-7; 9 nucleotides line up with TRBD1. Trimming at V came to 2 bases and at J to 3 bases, leaving 3 bases not matched to a gene. This CDR3 is 14 amino acids long. Germline CDR1 and CDR2: SGHRS and YFSETQ. The CDR3 coding sequence is TGCGCCAGCAGCTTTGACAGGGGGATCTACGAGCAGTACTTC. Protein product: CASSFDRGIYEQYF.

Details on this clone: This specimen includes other DNA sequences encoding the same CDR3. J is TRBJ2-5 and V is TRBV7-9, with 11 positions matching TRBD2. The germline gives CDR1 SEHNR, CDR2 FQNEAQ (reference sequence). J lost 5 bases, V lost 5 bases, and 1 base had no gene match. The CDR3 has 13 amino acids. This CDR3 reads CASSPSGGETQYF. The CDR3 bases are TGTGCCAGCAGCCCTAGCGGGGGGGAGACCCAGTACTTC.

This rearrangement joins TRBV5-5 to TRBJ1-4; D not resolved. Germline assignment: CDR1 SGHKS and CDR2 YYEKEE (reference sequence). V was pared by 2 bases and J by 7 bases, with 12 bases between. The CDR3 covers 14 residues. CDR3 sequence reads: CASSLLIGGEKLFF. The CDR3 DNA follows: TGTGCCAGCAGCTTATTGATAGGAGGTGAAAAACTGTTTTTT.

This chain connects TRBV6-1 to TRBJ2-2, with TRBD1 matching over 7 bases. Germline CDR1 MNHNS, CDR2 SASEGT. With V trimmed by 4 bases and J by 1 base, 6 bases remained unmatched. The CDR3 extends over 16 amino acids. The CDR3 reads CASSARQGQNTGELFF. In DNA, the CDR3 is TGTGCCAGCAGTGCCCGACAGGGCCAGAACACCGGGGAGCTGTTTTTT.

The J gene is TRBJ1-5, the V gene TRBV13, with 9 bases that match TRBD1. J lost 4 bases, V lost 5 bases, and 3 bases had no gene match. The germline V gene encodes CDR1 PRHDT and CDR2 FYEKMQ (reference sequence). This CDR3 comprises 14 residues. The CDR3: CASSQGTGNQPQHF. The DNA for the CDR3 is TGTGCCAGCAGCCAGGGGACAGGGAATCAGCCCCAGCATTTT. The whole variable domain, filled in from reference TRBV13 and TRBJ1-5, reads AAGVIQSPRHLIKEKRETATLKCYPIPRHDTVYWYQQGPGQDPQFLISFYEKMQSDKGSIPDRFSAQQFSDYHSELNMSSLELGDSALYFCASSQGTGNQPQHFGDGTRLSIL.

This rearrangement joins TRBV4-1 to TRBJ1-2; the D is unclear. The V gene's germline CDR1 is MGHRA and CDR2 YSYEKL. V dropped 4 bases and J dropped 2 bases, with 11 bases sitting between them. The CDR3 loop spans 14 amino acids. For the CDR3, the DNA is TGCGCCAGCAGCCCCCCGTCAGCGAACTATGGCTACACCTTC. This encodes CASSPPSANYGYTF.

The gene calls are TRBV5-1 and TRBJ1-1; 9 nucleotides align to TRBD1. The V segment lost 2 bases and the J segment 1 base; nucleotides outside the gene matches: 12. Germline-derived CDR1 and CDR2 are SGHRS and YFSETQ. The CDR3 runs to 18 residues. The chain's CDR3 is CASSLLPLDRGGNTEAFF. CDR3 nucleotide sequence: TGCGCCAGCAGCTTACTCCCCCTGGACAGGGGTGGGAACACTGAAGCTTTCTTT.

The genes are TRBV9 and TRBJ2-1, with TRBD2 matching 11 bases. There are 15 residues in the CDR3. Unmatched junction bases numbered 6, after V lost 4 bases and J lost 6 bases. Germline values: CDR1 SGDLS, CDR2 YYNGEE. For the CDR3, the DNA is TGTGCCAGCAGCTTTAGCGGGGGGGCAGGCAATGAGCAGTTCTTC. Its protein product is CASSFSGGAGNEQFF.

The chain recombines TRBV2 with TRBJ2-5; TRBD2 is a possible D gene (7 bases). CDR3 length: 18 amino acids. V gave up 3 bases and J gave up 2 bases, with 22 bases separating them. Germline V gene lookup returns CDR1 SNHLY and CDR2 FYNNEI. The CDR3 coding sequence is TGTGCCAGCAGTGACCCCGTCGGGGGGCATCCCTCTCAAGAGACCCAGTACTTC. Translation: CASSDPVGGHPSQETQYF.

The chain links TRBV6-6 to TRBJ1-3; D is ambiguous. Germline V gives CDR1 MNHNY, CDR2 SVGAGI (reference sequence). This CDR3 has 13 residues. Deletions cut 6 bases from V and 4 bases from J, with 10 bases between. In DNA, the CDR3 is TGTGCCAGCAGGGGCGTGGGCGGAAACACCATATATTTT. Translation: CASRGVGGNTIYF.

About this clone: This CDR3 is also generated by other DNA sequences in the sample. The J gene is TRBJ2-5, the V gene TRBV2; perhaps TRBD1 as D (5 bases). This CDR3 has 14 residues. Germline assignment: CDR1 SNHLY and CDR2 FYNNEI. V lost 6 bases, J lost 3 bases, and 14 bases lay in between. The CDR3 bases are TGTGCCAGCAGCGAGGACAATGGGGAAGAGACCCAGTACTTC. This sequence encodes CASSEDNGEETQYF.

The chain uses TRBV6-5 and TRBJ1-2; the D is unclear. Trimming removed 5 bases from V and 2 bases from J, with 12 bases in between. The CDR3 length is 14 residues. CDR1 and CDR2 from the germline V gene are MNHEY and SVGAGI. The CDR3 sequence: CASSPLTANYGYTF. Written as DNA, the CDR3 is TGTGCCAGCAGTCCCTTAACAGCAAACTATGGCTACACCTTC.

On this clone: Other DNA sequences in this sample translate to the same CDR3. The rearrangement links TRBV19 to TRBJ1-2; D perhaps matches TRBD1 (6 bases). The germline V and J ends were trimmed by 2 bases and 2 bases, with 6 bases remaining between them. The CDR3 totals 13 residues. Looked up from germline, CDR1 is LNHDA and CDR2 is SQIVND (reference sequence). The CDR3, as DNA: TGTGCCAGTAGTATACAGGGGAACTATGGCTACACCTTC. Residues: CASSIQGNYGYTF.

This chain connects TRBV6-1 to TRBJ2-7, with TRBD1 matching 7 bases. Looked up from germline, CDR1 is MNHNS and CDR2 is SASEGT. The V segment lost 4 bases and the J segment 6 bases; nucleotides outside the gene matches: 18. The CDR3 runs 17 residues. The CDR3 bases are TGTGCCAGCAGTGTGGGGCCAACCGGGACAGTATCTCGCGAGCAGTACTTC. Its protein product is CASSVGPTGTVSREQYF.

In nucleotides, the CDR3 is TGTGCCAGCAGCATTCAGACACGTGCCTACTCCTACGAGCAGTACTTC. As protein: CASSIQTRAYSYEQYF. V usage is TRBV5-6 and J usage is TRBJ2-5; D is uncertain. The DNA matches TRBJ2-7 better at its end, which makes the J call doubtful. Germline CDR1 SGHDT, CDR2 YYEEEE. This CDR3 spans 16 amino acids.

In regard to this clone: Relative to the germline gene, one junction end is altered; a read error may explain this. The CDR3 bases are TGTTCCAGCCGAGGAGAGGCGGAGGGGTACGAGCAGTACTTC. Translation gives CSSRGEAEGYEQYF. The genes are TRBV7-9 and TRBJ2-7; tentative D call: TRBD2 (6 bases). The germline CDR1 and CDR2 sequences are SEHNR and FQNEAQ (reference sequence). The CDR3 has 14 residues.